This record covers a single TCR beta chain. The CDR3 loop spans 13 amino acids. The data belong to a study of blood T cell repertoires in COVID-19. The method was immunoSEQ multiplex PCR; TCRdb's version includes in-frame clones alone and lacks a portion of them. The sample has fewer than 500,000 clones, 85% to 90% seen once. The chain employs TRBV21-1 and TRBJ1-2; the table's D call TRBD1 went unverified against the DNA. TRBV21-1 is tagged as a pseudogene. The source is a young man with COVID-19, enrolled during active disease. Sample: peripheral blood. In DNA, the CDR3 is TGTGCCAGCCCCAGACAGGGTGTTTATGGCTACACCTTC. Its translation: CASPRQGVYGYTF.